Listed below are T cell receptor beta chains from one sample, sequenced in a study of metastatic and nonmetastatic thyroid tumors. TCRdb used MiXCR to call clones anew from the PCR reads. The sample holds more than 13,000 clones, approximately 30% seen once. The sequencing input was tumor tissue. The receptors come from a male donor with papillary thyroid cancer or a benign thyroid nodule (not recorded which). Some clones in this sample may be carry-over from other donors' samples. Both conserved end residues are part of each CDR3. A D gene is named only where the DNA matches it firmly. The size of a clone is reported for some rows only, either as once, few or many, or as a class for expanded clones.

>TRBJ2-4|.|TRBV7-9|many
CASSLTTGRERNIQYF
TGTGCCAGCAGCTTAACAACGGGTCGGGAGAGAAACATTCAGTACTTC
>TRBJ2-6|.|TRBV6-6|.
CASSYSSSLGGANFLTF
TGTGCCAGCAGTTACTCTAGCAGTCTGGGGGGGGCCAACTTCCTCACTTTC
>TRBJ2-7|TRBD2|TRBV10-2|few
CASSNPWTSGRREHYF
TGCGCCAGCAGTAACCCTTGGACTAGCGGGAGACGCGAGCATTACTTC
>TRBJ1-3|.|TRBV30|many
CAWRKGLFSGNTIYF
TGTGCCTGGAGAAAAGGCCTCTTCTCTGGAAACACCATATATTTT
>TRBJ1-2|.|TRBV7-6|.
CASSLGGPTDTYYGYTF
TGTGCCAGCAGCTTAGGGGGACCGACTGATACTTACTATGGCTACACCTTC
>TRBJ2-2|.|TRBV5-1|.
CASSRDSNTGELFF
TGCGCCAGCAGCCGGGACTCGAACACCGGGGAGCTGTTTTTT
>TRBJ1-4|.|TRBV14|.
CASSRGDPNEKLFF
TGTGCCAGCAGCCGGGGAGATCCTAATGAAAAACTGTTTTTT
>TRBJ2-7|TRBD2|TRBV4-3|.
CASSHLTSAYEQYF
TGCGCCAGCAGCCACCTGACTAGCGCCTACGAGCAGTACTTC
>TRBJ1-6|TRBD1|TRBV6-4|many
CASSDSPDRGSALHF
TGTGCCAGCAGTGACTCACCCGACAGGGGCTCAGCCCTCCACTTT
>TRBJ2-6|.|TRBV9|many
CASSVTLGANVLTF
TGTGCCAGCAGCGTAACTCTGGGGGCCAACGTCCTGACTTTC
>TRBJ2-2|TRBD1|TRBV6-1|.
CASRQDRVNTGELFF
TGTGCCAGCAGACAGGACAGGGTCAACACCGGGGAGCTGTTTTTT
>TRBJ1-1|.|TRBV28|few
CASSLVPGASDTEAFF
TGTGCCAGCAGTTTGGTCCCGGGGGCCTCGGACACTGAAGCTTTCTTT
>TRBJ1-2|.|TRBV6-2/TRBV6-3|.
CASTRQRPNYGYTF
TGTGCCAGCACCCGACAGCGCCCAAACTATGGCTACACCTTC
>TRBJ2-3|.|TRBV20-1|.
CGARLVTSDTQYF
TGCGGTGCTAGACTAGTTACATCGGATACGCAGTATTTT
>TRBJ2-3|TRBD2|TRBV5-6|many
CASSFLAGEGTDTQYF
TGTGCCAGCAGCTTCCTAGCGGGGGAAGGGACAGATACGCAGTATTTT